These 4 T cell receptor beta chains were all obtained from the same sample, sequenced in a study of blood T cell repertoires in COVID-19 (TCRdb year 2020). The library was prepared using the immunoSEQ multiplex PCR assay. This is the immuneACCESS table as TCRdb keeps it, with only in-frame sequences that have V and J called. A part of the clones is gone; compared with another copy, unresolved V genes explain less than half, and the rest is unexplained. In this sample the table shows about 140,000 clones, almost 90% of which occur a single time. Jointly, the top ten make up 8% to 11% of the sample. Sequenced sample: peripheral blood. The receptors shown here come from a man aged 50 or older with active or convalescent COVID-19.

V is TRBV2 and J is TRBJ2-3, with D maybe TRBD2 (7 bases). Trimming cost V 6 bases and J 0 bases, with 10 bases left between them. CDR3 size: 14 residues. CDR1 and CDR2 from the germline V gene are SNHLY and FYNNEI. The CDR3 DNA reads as TGTGCCAGCAGGGGGGGGCCGAGCACAGATACGCAGTATTTT. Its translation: CASRGGPSTDTQYF.

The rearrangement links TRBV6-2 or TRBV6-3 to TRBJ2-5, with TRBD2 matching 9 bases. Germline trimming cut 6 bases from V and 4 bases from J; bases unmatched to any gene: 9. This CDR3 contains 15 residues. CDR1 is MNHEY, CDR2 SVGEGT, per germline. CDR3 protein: CASSPLAGLGETQYF. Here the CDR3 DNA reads TGTGCCAGCAGCCCTCTAGCGGGGCTTGGAGAGACCCAGTACTTC.

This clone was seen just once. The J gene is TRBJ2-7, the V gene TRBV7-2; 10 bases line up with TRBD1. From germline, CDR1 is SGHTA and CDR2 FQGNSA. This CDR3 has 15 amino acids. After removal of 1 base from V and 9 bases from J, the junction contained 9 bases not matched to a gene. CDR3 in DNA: TGTGCCAGCAGCTTAGGTGGGACAGGGGCCTTCGGGCAGTACTTC. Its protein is CASSLGGTGAFGQYF.

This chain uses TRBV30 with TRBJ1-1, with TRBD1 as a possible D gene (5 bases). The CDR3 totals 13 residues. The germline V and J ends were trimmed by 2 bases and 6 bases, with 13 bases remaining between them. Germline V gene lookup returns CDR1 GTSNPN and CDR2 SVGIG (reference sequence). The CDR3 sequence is CAWSPGPGAEAFF. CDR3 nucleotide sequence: TGTGCCTGGAGTCCTGGACCGGGGGCTGAAGCTTTCTTT.